This T cell receptor (beta chain) was profiled in a study of somatic mutations in cytotoxic T cells in rheumatoid arthritis. The CDR3 sequence is 17 residues long. The J segment lost 0 bases and the V segment lost 5 bases, leaving 11 bases of the junction unmatched. Germline V gives CDR1 MDHEN, CDR2 SYDVKM. Measured with immunoSEQ multiplex PCR; TCRdb has only the in-frame clones, and not every one. The data hold 15,000 to 20,000 clones, with more than 80% observed a single time. Sequenced input: CD8+ T cells sorted from blood. The clonotype originates from an adult with rheumatoid arthritis. V gene TRBV28 combines with J gene TRBJ1-1; 8 bases are a match to TRBD1. CDR3: CASSLSTWTGLNTEAFF. The CDR3 DNA reads TGTGCCAGCAGTCTGTCGACATGGACAGGGTTGAACACTGAAGCTTTCTTT.